A selection of T cell receptor beta chains follows, all from one sample in a study of T cell responses to AZD1222 COVID-19 vaccine. Some clones are missing from TCRdb's copy, which holds only in-frame ones; the method was immunoSEQ multiplex PCR. The table records 75,000 to 80,000 clones, around three quarters of them present only once. The starting material was peripheral blood, obtained 28 days after the second dose of the MenACWY control vaccine. The receptors stem from an adult who received the MenACWY meningococcal vaccine as a control. Each CDR3 is given with its conserved first and last residue. The order of the fields is CDR3 DNA, CDR3 protein, D gene, J gene, V gene, clone size. A D gene is named only where the DNA matches it firmly. Expanded clones are given a class, and other clones once, few, many or no size at all.

TGTGCCAGTAGTATAGGCCCTTGGGGAAACGGGCACTTCTTT CASSIGPWGNGHFF NA TRBJ1-1 TRBV19 NA
TGTGCCAGCAGCTTTGAGACTCGCCGGGACAGGGAAGAGACCCAGTACTTC CASSFETRRDREETQYF TRBD1 TRBJ2-5 TRBV7-9 NA
TGCGCCAGCAGGTGGAGGGGCACTGAAGCTTTCTTT CASRWRGTEAFF NA TRBJ1-1 TRBV4-1 NA
TGTGCCAGTACCGAGGGGACAGTTTTCAGAGTGGAACCCCAGCATTTT CASTEGTVFRVEPQHF TRBD1 TRBJ1-5 TRBV19 NA
TGTGCCAGCTCACCGGACGGAGATCAGCCCCAGCATTTT CASSPDGDQPQHF NA TRBJ1-5 TRBV18 few
TGTGCCAGCAGCCAGGGGACAGGGAAACAGTACTTC CASSQGTGKQYF TRBD1 TRBJ2-7 TRBV7-2 NA
TGTGCCAGTAGTAGACGGGACAGGGATAACACTGAAGCTTTCTTT CASSRRDRDNTEAFF TRBD1 TRBJ1-1 TRBV19 NA
TGTGCCAGCAGCTTTATGAGCTCCTACAATGAGCAGTTCTTC CASSFMSSYNEQFF NA TRBJ2-1 TRBV7-2 NA
TGTGCCAGCAGCCCACAGGGGAACTATGGCTACACCTTC CASSPQGNYGYTF TRBD1 TRBJ1-2 TRBV3-1/TRBV3-2 few
TGTGCCAGCAGCGTAGAACAGGGAGATAACGAGCAGTACTTC CASSVEQGDNEQYF NA TRBJ2-7 TRBV9 NA
TGCGCCAGCAGCAACCCTCAGGGGCATGAGACCCAGTACTTC CASSNPQGHETQYF NA TRBJ2-5 TRBV5-1 NA
TGTGCCAGTAGTAGACCGGAGATTGCCAAAAACATTCAGTACTTC CASSRPEIAKNIQYF NA TRBJ2-4 TRBV19 NA
TGTGCTAGTGCCCCGGACGGGAACACTGAAGCTTTCTTT CASAPDGNTEAFF NA TRBJ1-1 TRBV12-5 NA
TGTGCCAGCAGCCCCACCTCGACAGGGCCAGGAAACACCATATATTTT CASSPTSTGPGNTIYF TRBD1 TRBJ1-3 TRBV3-1/TRBV3-2 NA
TGCGCCAGCAGCTTGGAACCGGACAGGCAAGCCGATACGCAGTATTTT CASSLEPDRQADTQYF TRBD1 TRBJ2-3 TRBV5-1 NA
TGTGCCAGCGGATTGATCGCAGGGGGAGACTATGGCTACACCTTC CASGLIAGGDYGYTF TRBD1 TRBJ1-2 TRBV28 once
TGTGCCAGCAGTTACACGGGTGGCAATCAGCCCCAGCATTTT CASSYTGGNQPQHF NA TRBJ1-5 TRBV6-2/TRBV6-3 few
NA CASSTFGAPEAFF NA TRBJ1-1 TRBV5-1 NA